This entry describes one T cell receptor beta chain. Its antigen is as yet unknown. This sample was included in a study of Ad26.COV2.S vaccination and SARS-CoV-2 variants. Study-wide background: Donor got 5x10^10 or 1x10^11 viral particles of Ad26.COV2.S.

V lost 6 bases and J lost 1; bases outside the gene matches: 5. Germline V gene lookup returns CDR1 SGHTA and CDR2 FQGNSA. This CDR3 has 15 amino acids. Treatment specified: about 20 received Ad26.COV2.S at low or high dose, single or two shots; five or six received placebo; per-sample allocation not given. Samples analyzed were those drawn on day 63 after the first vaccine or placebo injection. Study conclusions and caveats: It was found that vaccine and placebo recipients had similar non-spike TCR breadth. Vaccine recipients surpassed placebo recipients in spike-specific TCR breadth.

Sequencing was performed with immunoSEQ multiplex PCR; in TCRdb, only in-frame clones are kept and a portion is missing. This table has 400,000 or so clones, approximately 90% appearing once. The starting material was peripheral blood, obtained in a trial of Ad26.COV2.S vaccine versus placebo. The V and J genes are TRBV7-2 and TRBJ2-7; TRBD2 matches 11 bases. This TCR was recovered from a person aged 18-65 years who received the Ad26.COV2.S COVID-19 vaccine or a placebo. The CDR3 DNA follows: TGTGCCAGCAGACCGTCTAGCGGGGGGTCCTACGAGCAGTACTTC. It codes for CASRPSSGGSYEQYF.